This T cell receptor beta chain was sequenced during a study of blood T cell repertoires in COVID-19. Adults between about 18 and 95 years of age took part from 24 US areas. For recovered donors of Cohort 3, there were two negative PCRs, clearance, or symptom resolution. The V and J ends lost 6 bases and 5 bases, in that order; junction bases with no gene match: 11. Germline loops: CDR1 SNHLY, CDR2 FYNNEI. This CDR3 region has 16 residues. In the original processing: Cell counts per sample came from amplifying reference gene primers. Sequencing used immunoSEQ multiplex PCR; TCRdb keeps in-frame clones, though not all of them. V and J calls and clone size are as listed in that table; D and trimming were resolved from the DNA. This sample carries hundreds of thousands of clones, 85% to 90% of them seen once, and the ten largest clones take 15%.

The sample comprised PBMCs or T cells enriched from blood (not recorded which). V is TRBV2 and J is TRBJ2-1; TRBD2 matches 9 bases. The sequence derives from a man aged 18 to 29 who had recovered from COVID-19. CDR3 coding DNA: TGTGCCAGCAGAGTCCCAATAGCGGGGGTTAACAATGAGCAGTTCTTC. This codes for CASRVPIAGVNNEQFF.